Below, one TCR beta chain is given with its context. Its antigen is not known. Germline CDR1 is SGHNT and CDR2 is YYREEE (reference sequence). The V gene lost 3 bases and the J gene lost 4 bases, with 20 bases spanning the gap. The CDR3 is made up of 16 amino acids. The data were taken from a study of graft-versus-host responses after intestinal transplantation. Study information: The whole recipient group had anti-thymocyte globulin induction followed by tacrolimus and steroids for around three years.

The data were produced by immunoSEQ multiplex PCR, yet TCRdb's version contains in-frame clones alone and is incomplete. The profile shows some 85,000 clones, 92% of them singletons. Study-level points and caveats: Early post-transplant falls in HvG clones accompanied the peak levels of circulating GvH clones. Allografts of one patient group, those with graft-donor T cell macrochimerism, had high graft-versus-host to host-versus-graft clonal ratios.

This chain joins TRBV5-4 and TRBJ2-7, with D perhaps TRBD2 (6 bases). The origin of this receptor is a human donor who was the organ donor for an intestinal transplant. The sample in question was unstimulated CD8+ T cells sorted from spleen or lymph node cells, obtained before transplant. The CDR3 here is CASSYRPRWGVYEQYF. DNA of the CDR3: TGTGCCAGCAGCTACCGGCCCCGATGGGGGGTATACGAGCAGTACTTC.